The next 7 T cell receptor beta chains were all read from a single sample in a study of cytotoxic CD8 clonotypes in ibrutinib-treated CLL. The method was immunoSEQ multiplex PCR; TCRdb's version includes in-frame clones alone and lacks a portion of them. The sample contains nearly 100,000 clones, almost 80% of which appear only once. This sample comprised PBMCs, obtained after 12 months of ibrutinib treatment. Every receptor here comes from a human donor with chronic lymphocytic leukemia.

This clone has a single count. CDR3 sequence: CAWSVPGGQYF. DNA of the CDR3: TGTGCCTGGAGTGTACCAGGGGGGCAGTACTTC. This chain uses TRBV30 with TRBJ2-7, with 7 bases aligning to TRBD1. The CDR3 spans 11 residues. J gave up 9 bases and V 0 bases, and 2 bases lay outside the gene matches. Germline values: CDR1 GTSNPN, CDR2 SVGIG (reference sequence).

This clone was counted a few times. The V call is TRBV18, the J call TRBJ2-5; D ambiguous. CDR1 is KGHSH, CDR2 LQKENI, per germline. The germline V and J ends were trimmed by 3 bases and 5 bases, with 4 bases remaining between them. This CDR3 comprises 11 residues. The CDR3 nucleotides read TGTGCCAGCTCACCCCTCGAGACCCAGTACTTC. The encoded protein is CASSPLETQYF.

The chain has TRBV29-1 and TRBJ1-5; tentative D call: TRBD1 (5 bases). The CDR3 is made up of 13 amino acids. Germline assignment: CDR1 SQVTM and CDR2 ANQGSEA. V shed 5 bases and J shed 7 bases, with 15 bases lying between them. The CDR3 loop reads CSVRSGWDQPQHF. CDR3 nucleotides: TGCAGCGTTCGATCTGGGTGGGACCAGCCCCAGCATTTT.

The rearrangement uses TRBV7-2 and TRBJ2-3; unclear D gene. Trimming removed 3 bases from V and 2 bases from J, with 6 bases in between. The CDR3 runs 13 residues. Germline values: CDR1 SGHTA, CDR2 FQGNSA. CDR3 residues: CASSLFDTDTQYF. The CDR3 region has the DNA TGTGCCAGCAGCTTGTTCGACACAGATACGCAGTATTTT. The full variable domain, in which reference TRBV7-2 and TRBJ2-3 provide the parts outside the CDR3, is GAGVSQSPSNKVTEKGKDVELRCDPISGHTALYWYRQSLGQGLEFLIYFQGNSAPDKSGLPSDRFSAERTGGSVSTLTIQRTQQEDSAVYLCASSLFDTDTQYFGPGTRLTVL.

The rearrangement links TRBV5-6 to TRBJ1-1; 7 nucleotides line up with TRBD1. V lost 0 bases to trimming and J lost 7 bases; unmatched junction nucleotides: 3. The CDR3 runs 13 residues. The germline V gene encodes CDR1 SGHDT and CDR2 YYEEEE. Here the CDR3 DNA reads TGTGCCAGCAGCTTGGACAGGGGTTTTGAAGCTTTCTTT. Protein: CASSLDRGFEAFF.

V usage is TRBV10-3 and J usage is TRBJ2-3; 8 bases match TRBD2. V lost 8 bases, J lost 6 bases, and 7 bases stayed unmatched. The germline V gene encodes CDR1 ENHRY and CDR2 SYGVKD. The CDR3 runs 13 residues. This CDR3 is CAISGGPGDTQYF. The DNA of the CDR3 is TGTGCCATCTCGGGGGGGCCGGGGGATACGCAGTATTTT.

The chain's CDR3 is CASSPAGTSGRTQYF. DNA for the CDR3: TGTGCCAGTAGTCCCGCCGGTACTAGCGGGCGTACGCAGTATTTT. V gene TRBV19 combines with J gene TRBJ2-3; 9 bases line up with TRBD2. This CDR3 comprises 15 residues. V shed 5 bases, J shed 8 bases, and the junction held 11 bases outside the gene matches. CDR1 and CDR2 (germline): LNHDA, SQIVND (reference sequence).